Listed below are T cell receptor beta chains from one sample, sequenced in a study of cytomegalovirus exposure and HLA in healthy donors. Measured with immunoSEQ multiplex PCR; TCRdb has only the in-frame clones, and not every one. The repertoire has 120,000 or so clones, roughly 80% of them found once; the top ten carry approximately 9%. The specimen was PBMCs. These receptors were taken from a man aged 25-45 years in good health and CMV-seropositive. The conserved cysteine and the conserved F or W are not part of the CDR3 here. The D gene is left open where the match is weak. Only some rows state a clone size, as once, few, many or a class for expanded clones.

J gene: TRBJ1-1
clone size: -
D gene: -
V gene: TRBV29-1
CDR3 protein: SVAQTLTEAF

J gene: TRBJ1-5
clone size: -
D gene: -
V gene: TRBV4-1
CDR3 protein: ASSLFGQDSWPQH

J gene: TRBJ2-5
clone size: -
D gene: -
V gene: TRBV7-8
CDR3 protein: ASSLVGGTSWQETQY

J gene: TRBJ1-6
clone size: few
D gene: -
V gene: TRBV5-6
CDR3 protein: ASSLINEVWNSPLH

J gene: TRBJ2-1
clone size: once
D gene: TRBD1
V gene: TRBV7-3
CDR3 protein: ASSLTVGQGGENEQF

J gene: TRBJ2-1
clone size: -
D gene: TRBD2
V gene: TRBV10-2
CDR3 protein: ASSETSGHNEQF

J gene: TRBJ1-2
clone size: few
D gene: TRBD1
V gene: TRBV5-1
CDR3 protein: ASSLGRGRT

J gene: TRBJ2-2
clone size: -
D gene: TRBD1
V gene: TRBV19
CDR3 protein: ASREVLRGGGLYGELF

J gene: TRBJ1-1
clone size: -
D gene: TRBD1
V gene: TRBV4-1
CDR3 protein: ASSQEGGQGYTEAF

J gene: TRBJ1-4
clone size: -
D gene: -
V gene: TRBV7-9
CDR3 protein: ASSSRQAATNEKLF

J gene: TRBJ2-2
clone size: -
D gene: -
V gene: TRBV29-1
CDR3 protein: SVGRNTGELF

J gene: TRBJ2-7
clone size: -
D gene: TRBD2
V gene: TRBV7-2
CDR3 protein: ASSLYRTSGEH

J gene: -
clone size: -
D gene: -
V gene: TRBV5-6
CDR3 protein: ASSFQPSYEQY

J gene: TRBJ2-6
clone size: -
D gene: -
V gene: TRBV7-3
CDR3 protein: ASSRDRLVGANVLT

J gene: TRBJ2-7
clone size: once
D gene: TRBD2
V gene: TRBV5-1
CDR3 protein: ASSISGGGYEQY

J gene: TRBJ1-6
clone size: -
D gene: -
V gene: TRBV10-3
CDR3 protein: AIRPESNSPLH

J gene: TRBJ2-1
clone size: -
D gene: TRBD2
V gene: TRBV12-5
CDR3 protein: ASGGGSGNEQF

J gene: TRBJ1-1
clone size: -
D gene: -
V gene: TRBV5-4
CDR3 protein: ASSDIRGGPSTRV

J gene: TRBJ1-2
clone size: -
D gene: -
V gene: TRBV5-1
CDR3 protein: ASSPMGAGNSYGYT

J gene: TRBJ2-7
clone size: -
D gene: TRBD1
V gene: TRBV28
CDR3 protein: ASSFGPGGEYEQY

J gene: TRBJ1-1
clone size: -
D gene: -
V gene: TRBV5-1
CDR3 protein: ASRKSRGSTEAF

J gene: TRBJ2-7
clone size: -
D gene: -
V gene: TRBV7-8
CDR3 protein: ASSLSTYEQY

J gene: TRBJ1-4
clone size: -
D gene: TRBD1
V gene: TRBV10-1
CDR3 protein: ASSAWTGGNEKLF

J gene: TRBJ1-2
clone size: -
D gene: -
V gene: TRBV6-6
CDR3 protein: ASSGRWGEGYT

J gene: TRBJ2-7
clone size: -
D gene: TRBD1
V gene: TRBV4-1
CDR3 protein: ASSQDLGGREQY

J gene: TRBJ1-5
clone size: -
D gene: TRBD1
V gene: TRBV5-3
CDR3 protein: ARSSGQTSRNQPQH

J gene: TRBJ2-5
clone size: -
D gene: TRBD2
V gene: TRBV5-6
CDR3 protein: ASSRGVLWETQY

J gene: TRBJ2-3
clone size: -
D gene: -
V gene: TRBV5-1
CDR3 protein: ASSLVNRETDTQY

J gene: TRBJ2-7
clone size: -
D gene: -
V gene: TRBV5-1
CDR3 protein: ASSTRGRSYEQY